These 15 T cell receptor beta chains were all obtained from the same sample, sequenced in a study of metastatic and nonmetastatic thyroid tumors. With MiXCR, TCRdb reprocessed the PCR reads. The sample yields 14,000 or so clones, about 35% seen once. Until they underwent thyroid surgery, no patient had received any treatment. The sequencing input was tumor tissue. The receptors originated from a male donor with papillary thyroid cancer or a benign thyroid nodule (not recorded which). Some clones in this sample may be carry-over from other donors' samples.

For the CDR3, the DNA is TGTGCCAGCAGTGAGGAAGGGACAGCAGAGACCCAGTACTTC. Its protein product is CASSEEGTAETQYF. The V and J genes are TRBV6-1 and TRBJ2-5; 7 nucleotides agree with TRBD1. J lost 4 bases, V lost 3 bases, and 5 bases had no gene match. CDR1 is MNHNS and CDR2 is SASEGT in the germline V gene. There are 14 residues in the CDR3.

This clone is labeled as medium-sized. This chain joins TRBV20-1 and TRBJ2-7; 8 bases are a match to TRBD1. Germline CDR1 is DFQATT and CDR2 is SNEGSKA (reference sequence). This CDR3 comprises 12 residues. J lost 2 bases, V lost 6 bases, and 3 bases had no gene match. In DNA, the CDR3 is TGCAGTGCGGGGACAGGCACCTACGAGCAGTACTTC. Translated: CSAGTGTYEQYF.

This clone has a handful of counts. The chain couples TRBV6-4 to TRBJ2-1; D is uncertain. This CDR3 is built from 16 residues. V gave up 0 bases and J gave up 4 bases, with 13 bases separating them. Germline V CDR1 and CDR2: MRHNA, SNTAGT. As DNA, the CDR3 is TGTGCCAGCAGTGACTCGTCTCGGGCCAGTTACAATGAGCAGTTCTTC. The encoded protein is CASSDSSRASYNEQFF.

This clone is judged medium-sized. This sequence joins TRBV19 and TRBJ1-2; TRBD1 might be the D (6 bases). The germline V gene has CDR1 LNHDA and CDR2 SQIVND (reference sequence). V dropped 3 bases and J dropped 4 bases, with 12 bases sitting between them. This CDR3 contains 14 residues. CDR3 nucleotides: TGTGCCAGTAGTATTTTAACAGGGATCTATGGCTACACCTTC. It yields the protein CASSILTGIYGYTF.

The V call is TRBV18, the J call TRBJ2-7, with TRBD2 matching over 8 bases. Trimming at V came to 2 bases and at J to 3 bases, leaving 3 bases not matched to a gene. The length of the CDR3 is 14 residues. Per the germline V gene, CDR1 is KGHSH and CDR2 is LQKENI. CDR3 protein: CASSPRTSSYEQYF. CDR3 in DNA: TGTGCCAGCTCACCAAGGACTAGCAGCTACGAGCAGTACTTC.

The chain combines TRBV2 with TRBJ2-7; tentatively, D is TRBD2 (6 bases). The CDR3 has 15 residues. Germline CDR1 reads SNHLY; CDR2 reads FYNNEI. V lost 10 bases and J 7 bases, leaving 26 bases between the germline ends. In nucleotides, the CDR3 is TGTGCCAACAGCGGAGGGGTCCGGAAAATGGGTGAGCAGTACTTC. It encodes CANSGGVRKMGEQYF.

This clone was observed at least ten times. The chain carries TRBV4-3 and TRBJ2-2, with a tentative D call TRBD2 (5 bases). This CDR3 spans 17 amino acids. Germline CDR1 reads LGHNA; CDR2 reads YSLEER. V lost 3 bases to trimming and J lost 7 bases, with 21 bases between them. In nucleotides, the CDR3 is TGCGCCAGCAGCCACGGGTGGCGGGCGGAACCTGACGGGGAGCTGTTTTTT. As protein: CASSHGWRAEPDGELFF.

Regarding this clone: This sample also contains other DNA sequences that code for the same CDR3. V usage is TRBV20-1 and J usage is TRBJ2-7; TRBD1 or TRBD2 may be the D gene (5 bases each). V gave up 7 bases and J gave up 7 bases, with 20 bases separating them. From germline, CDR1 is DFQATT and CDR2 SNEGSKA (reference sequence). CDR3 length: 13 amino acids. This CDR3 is CSVGDRPRREQYF. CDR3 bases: TGCAGTGTGGGGGATCGTCCCCGGCGTGAGCAGTACTTC.

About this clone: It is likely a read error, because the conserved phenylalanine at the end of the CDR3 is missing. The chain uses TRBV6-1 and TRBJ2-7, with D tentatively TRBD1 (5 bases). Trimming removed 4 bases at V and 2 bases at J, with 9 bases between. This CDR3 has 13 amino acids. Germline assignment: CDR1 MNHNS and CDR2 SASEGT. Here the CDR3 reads CASSGRGPYEQYL. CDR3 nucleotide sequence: TGTGCCAGCAGTGGTAGGGGTCCCTACGAGCAGTACCTC.

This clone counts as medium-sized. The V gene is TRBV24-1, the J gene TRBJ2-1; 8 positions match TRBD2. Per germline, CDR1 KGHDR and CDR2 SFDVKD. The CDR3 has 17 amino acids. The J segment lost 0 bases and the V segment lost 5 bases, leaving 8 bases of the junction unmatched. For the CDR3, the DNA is TGTGCCACCAGTGGAGCCGAGCGGGAGAACTCCTACAATGAGCAGTTCTTC. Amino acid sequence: CATSGAERENSYNEQFF.

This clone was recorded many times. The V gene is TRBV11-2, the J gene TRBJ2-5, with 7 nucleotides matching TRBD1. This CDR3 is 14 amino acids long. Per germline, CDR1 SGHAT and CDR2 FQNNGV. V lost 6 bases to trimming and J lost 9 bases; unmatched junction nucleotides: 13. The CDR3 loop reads CASRRDSLLQAQYF. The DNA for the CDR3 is TGTGCCAGCAGGAGGGACAGCCTCCTTCAGGCCCAGTACTTC. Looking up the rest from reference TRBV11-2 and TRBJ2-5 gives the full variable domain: EAGVAQSPRYKIIEKRQSVAFWCNPISGHATLYWYQQILGQGPKLLIQFQNNGVVDDSQLPKDRFSAERLKGVDSTLKIQPAKLEDSAVYLCASRRDSLLQAQYFGPGTRLLVL.

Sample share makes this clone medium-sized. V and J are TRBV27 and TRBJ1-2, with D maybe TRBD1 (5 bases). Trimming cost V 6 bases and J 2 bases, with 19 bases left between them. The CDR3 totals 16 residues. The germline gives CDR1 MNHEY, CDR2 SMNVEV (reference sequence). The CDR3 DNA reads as TGTGCCAGCAGCTACGTACAGGCACTCTTGAACTATGGCTACACCTTC. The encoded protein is CASSYVQALLNYGYTF.

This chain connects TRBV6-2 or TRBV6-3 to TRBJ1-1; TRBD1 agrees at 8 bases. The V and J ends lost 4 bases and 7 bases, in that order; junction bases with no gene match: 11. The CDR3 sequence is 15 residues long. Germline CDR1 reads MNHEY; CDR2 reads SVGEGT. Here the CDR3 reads CASSSSGTGNFEAFF. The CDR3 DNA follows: TGTGCCAGCAGTTCCTCAGGGACAGGCAATTTTGAAGCTTTCTTT.

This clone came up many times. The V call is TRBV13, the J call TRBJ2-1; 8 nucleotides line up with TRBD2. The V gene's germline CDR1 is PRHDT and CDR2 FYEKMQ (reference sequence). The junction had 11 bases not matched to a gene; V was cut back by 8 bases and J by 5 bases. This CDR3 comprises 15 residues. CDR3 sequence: CASGIAGRTHNEQFF. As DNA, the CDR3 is TGTGCCAGCGGGATAGCGGGGAGGACCCACAATGAGCAGTTCTTC.

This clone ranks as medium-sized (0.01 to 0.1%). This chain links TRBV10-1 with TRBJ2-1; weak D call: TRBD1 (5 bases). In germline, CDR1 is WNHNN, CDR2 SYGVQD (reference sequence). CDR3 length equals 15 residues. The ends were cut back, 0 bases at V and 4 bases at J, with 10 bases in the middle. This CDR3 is CASSESAAGYNEQFF. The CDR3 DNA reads TGCGCCAGCAGTGAGTCGGCGGCAGGGTACAATGAGCAGTTCTTC.